Each of the 29 T cell receptor beta chains below was sequenced from the same sample in a study of glioma-infiltrating T cells. Amplification of TCR alpha and beta CDR3 regions from RNA used iRepertoire nested multiplex PCR. TCRdb itself ran the multiplex PCR reads through MiXCR, one entry per CDR3 protein. The sample has 110,000 or so distinct CDR3 sequences, about 25% seen once; the top ten hold roughly 30%. The material sequenced was glioma tissue, nonneoplastic brain tissue, or PBMCs (not recorded which). These TCRs come from a human donor with low-grade glioma or glioblastoma, undergoing nonglioma brain surgery, or in good health (not recorded which).

This clonotype was seen a handful of times. The rearrangement uses TRBV4-3 and TRBJ2-7; TRBD1 might be the D (5 bases). Germline V gene sequence: CDR1 LGHNA, CDR2 YSLEER. This CDR3 is 16 amino acids long. V lost 0 bases to trimming and J lost 0 bases, with 12 bases between them. CDR3: CASSQETTVSSYEQYF. CDR3 nucleotide sequence: TGCGCCAGCAGCCAAGAAACGACAGTAAGCTCCTACGAGCAGTACTTC.

The table lists this clonotype with many counts. The chain employs TRBV6-1 and TRBJ1-2; D not resolved. The CDR3 has 12 amino acids. V dropped 3 bases and J dropped 7 bases, with 9 bases sitting between them. Germline loops: CDR1 MNHNS, CDR2 SASEGT. The CDR3 sequence is CASSEGRSGYTF. The CDR3 coding sequence is TGTGCCAGCAGTGAGGGCAGGTCTGGCTACACCTTC.

This clonotype was recorded many times. The chain uses TRBV20-1 and TRBJ2-3; 10 positions agree with TRBD2. Trimming at V came to 5 bases and at J to 4 bases, leaving 9 bases not matched to a gene. The germline CDR1 and CDR2 sequences are DFQATT and SNEGSKA (reference sequence). The CDR3 has 15 residues. The CDR3 spells CSADGLAVFPDTQYF. Written as DNA, the CDR3 is TGCAGTGCTGACGGACTAGCGGTTTTTCCAGATACGCAGTATTTT.

A single count supports this clonotype. A read error may explain this, as a much larger clone is one base away. The conserved final phenylalanine or tryptophan is absent from the CDR3, which likely points to a read error. Here the CDR3 reads CASSLLPQGYTL. The CDR3, as DNA: TGTGCCAGCAGTTTATTGCCTCAGGGCTACACCTTA. The chain is built from TRBV28 and TRBJ1-2, with no clear D. Germline lookup yields CDR1 MDHEN and CDR2 SYDVKM. V was clipped by 1 base and J by 8 bases, with 8 bases between them. CDR3 size: 12 residues.

On this clonotype: Possible read error: a much larger clone is one base away. The V gene is TRBV6-2 or TRBV6-3, the J gene TRBJ2-1, with TRBD2 identical over 10 bases. Trimming cost V 5 bases and J 11 bases; bases outside gene matches: 9. The germline gives CDR1 MNHEY, CDR2 SVGEGT. The CDR3 is made up of 14 amino acids. CDR3 residues: CASSPAGGRSKQFF. The CDR3 region has the DNA TGTGCCAGCAGTCCAGCGGGGGGGAGAAGCAAGCAGTTCTTC.

A remark on this clonotype: Mismatch with germline at one junction end may stem from a read error. This chain links TRBV4-3 with TRBJ1-3; 8 positions match TRBD1. This CDR3 has 15 amino acids. The germline V gene has CDR1 LGHNA and CDR2 YSLEER. The CDR3 bases are TGCGCCAGCAGCTTAGACAGGGGCTCTGAAAACACCATATATTTT. Translation gives CASSLDRGSENTIYF.

This clonotype was found many times. The rearrangement uses TRBV11-1 and TRBJ2-1; D possibly uses TRBD1 or TRBD2 (5 bases each). V dropped 5 bases and J dropped 2 bases, with 19 bases sitting between them. Germline V lookup: CDR1 SGHAT, CDR2 FQDESV (reference sequence). The CDR3 totals 17 residues. The CDR3 region has the DNA TGTGCCAGCAGCCGGCTGACGGGGCAGGGTGCCTACAATGAGCAGTTCTTC. The encoded protein is CASSRLTGQGAYNEQFF.

This chain joins TRBV20-1 and TRBJ2-1; D unclear. This CDR3 is built from 10 residues. The germline V gene has CDR1 DFQATT and CDR2 SNEGSKA (reference sequence). CDR3 sequence (DNA): TGCAGCCCCAGTTACAATGAGCAGTTCTTC. Translating gives CSPSYNEQFF.

Turning to this clonotype: This may arise from a read error, as a much more abundant clone is one base away. The CDR3 does not end in the conserved phenylalanine or tryptophan, so this is likely a read error. The genes are TRBV12-3 or TRBV12-4 and TRBJ1-2; 7 bases align to TRBD1. V lost 7 bases, J lost 8 bases, and 7 bases stayed unmatched. The CDR3 is 12 amino acids. The CDR3 region is CASTPDRIGYTL. The CDR3 DNA follows: TGTGCCAGCACCCCGGACAGGATCGGCTACACCCTC.

This clonotype was observed a handful of times. The chain combines TRBV4-1 with TRBJ1-2; tentatively, D is TRBD1 (5 bases). CDR3 length: 15 amino acids. Trimming removed 3 bases from V and 1 base from J, with 12 bases in between. Germline CDR1 is MGHRA and CDR2 is YSYEKL. The CDR3 nucleotides are TGCGCCAGCAGCCAGCAGGGCACACGTAACTATGGCTACACCTTC. It encodes CASSQQGTRNYGYTF.

This clonotype occurred many times. This chain's CDR3 is CASSVGLAGDSSYNEQFF. The CDR3 region has the DNA TGTGCCAGCAGCGTTGGACTAGCGGGAGATAGCTCCTACAATGAGCAGTTCTTC. This chain uses TRBV7-9 with TRBJ2-1; TRBD2 aligns across 13 bases. Germline loops: CDR1 SEHNR, CDR2 FQNEAQ (reference sequence). The CDR3 runs to 18 residues. The J segment lost 0 bases and the V segment lost 5 bases, leaving 7 bases of the junction unmatched.

In this sample, this clonotype turned up many times. The J gene is TRBJ2-1, the V gene TRBV2, with D perhaps TRBD1 (6 bases). This CDR3 contains 14 residues. Trimming took 7 bases from V and 7 from J, leaving 17 bases between them. Germline V gene lookup returns CDR1 SNHLY and CDR2 FYNNEI. This CDR3 reads CASNPPGARNEQFF. In nucleotides, the CDR3 is TGTGCCAGCAATCCGCCAGGGGCGAGGAATGAGCAGTTCTTC.

In its sample, this clonotype was seen a few times. V is TRBV2 and J is TRBJ1-2; D possibly corresponds to TRBD1 (6 bases). The CDR3 length is 13 residues. Trimming stripped 7 bases from V and 13 bases from J, with 22 bases between. CDR1 and CDR2 from the germline V gene are SNHLY and FYNNEI. The DNA for the CDR3 is TGTGCCAGCACCCTCGAGGGGGGTAATTATAGCACCTTC. It yields the protein CASTLEGGNYSTF.

Only a few counts were recorded for this clonotype. This chain connects TRBV5-1 to TRBJ2-1, with D perhaps TRBD1 (5 bases). Per germline, CDR1 SGHRS and CDR2 YFSETQ. The length of the CDR3 is 18 residues. Trimming removed 0 bases at V and 7 bases at J, with 23 bases between. CDR3 coding DNA: TGCGCCAGCAGCTTGGAATATATCAGGGCTAGGGGAACTAATGAGCAGTTCTTC. It yields the protein CASSLEYIRARGTNEQFF.

Remarks on this clonotype: One base away lies a much larger clone, so this may be a sequencing read error. Because the CDR3 is missing its conserved closing phenylalanine or tryptophan, this is likely a read error. This sequence joins TRBV19 and TRBJ2-1; 8 nucleotides line up with TRBD1. The V segment lost 4 bases and the J segment 4 bases; nucleotides outside the gene matches: 6. The germline V gene has CDR1 LNHDA and CDR2 SQIVND (reference sequence). This CDR3 is 15 amino acids long. CDR3 in amino acids: CASSTGTGLYNEQFL. CDR3 DNA sequence: TGTGCCAGTAGTACGGGGACAGGATTATACAATGAGCAGTTCTTG.

Ten or more counts support this clonotype. J is TRBJ2-1 and V is TRBV18, with D possibly being TRBD2 (5 bases). CDR3 length: 16 amino acids. V was trimmed by 2 bases and J by 4 bases, leaving 15 bases between them. Germline V CDR1 and CDR2: KGHSH, LQKENI. Written as DNA, the CDR3 is TGTGCCAGCTCACCAAAGGAGCTAGCTGTATACAATGAGCAGTTCTTC. Protein: CASSPKELAVYNEQFF.

This clonotype was recorded many times. The chain couples TRBV7-2 to TRBJ2-3; no clear D gene. V lost 5 bases, J lost 2 bases, and 14 bases lay in between. This CDR3 contains 15 residues. Germline CDR1 SGHTA, CDR2 FQGNSA. The CDR3 nucleotides read TGTGCCAGCAGCCCTAGGCTGGGGTACACAGATACGCAGTATTTT. It specifies CASSPRLGYTDTQYF.

Ten or more counts support this clonotype. This chain joins TRBV4-3 and TRBJ1-2; D may be TRBD1 (5 bases). The CDR3 is 18 residues long. Germline-derived CDR1 and CDR2 are LGHNA and YSLEER. V gave up 0 bases and J gave up 4 bases, with 21 bases separating them. CDR3 coding DNA: TGCGCCAGCAGCCAAGATAGAACAGGTGCCCCACTAGGCTATGGCTACACCTTC. It is translated as CASSQDRTGAPLGYGYTF.

This clonotype showed up many times. This rearrangement joins TRBV18 to TRBJ1-5; 9 bases fit TRBD1. Germline assignment: CDR1 KGHSH and CDR2 LQKENI. CDR3 length equals 17 residues. V was clipped by 5 bases and J by 5 bases; unmatched bases: 13. CDR3 nucleotides: TGTGCCAGCTCATCGGGACAGGGAGTGGCCCTCCATCAGCCCCAGCATTTT. Amino acid sequence: CASSSGQGVALHQPQHF.

Concerning this clonotype itself: An end of the junction differs from the germline gene, which may be a read error. The rearrangement joins TRBV6-2 or TRBV6-3 to TRBJ1-1; D is uncertain. This CDR3 is 12 amino acids long. Germline CDR1 and CDR2: MNHEY and SVGEGT. This CDR3 reads CASSYGTTEALF. CDR3 DNA: TGTGCCAGCAGTTACGGAACCACTGAAGCTCTCTTT.

Points on this clonotype: A much more abundant neighbour one base away suggests this may be a read error. The chain uses TRBV4-1 and TRBJ1-5; D is possibly TRBD1 (5 bases). Per the germline V gene, CDR1 is MGHRA and CDR2 is YSYEKL. This CDR3 comprises 17 residues. This CDR3 reads CASSHAFSGADHQPKHF. CDR3 DNA: TGCGCCAGCAGCCATGCGTTCAGCGGGGCGGATCATCAGCCCAAGCATTTT.

This clonotype was observed at least ten times. CDR3 protein: CASRDRDSYEQYF. In DNA form, the CDR3 reads TGTGCCAGCAGGGACAGGGATTCCTACGAGCAGTACTTC. The rearrangement joins TRBV28 to TRBJ2-7, with 8 bases fitting TRBD1. V trimming: 6 bases; J trimming: 1 base; junction bases outside the gene matches: 2. The germline V gene has CDR1 MDHEN and CDR2 SYDVKM. The CDR3 consists of 13 residues. Together with reference TRBV28 and TRBJ2-7, the CDR3 gives the full variable domain: DVKVTQSSRYLVKRTGEKVFLECVQDMDHENMFWYRQDPGLGLRLIYFSYDVKMKEKGDIPEGYSVSREKKERFSLILESASTNQTSMYLCASRDRDSYEQYFGPGTRLTVT.

Many counts were recorded for this clonotype. The genes are TRBV18 and TRBJ1-2, with 9 bases matching TRBD1. Germline V gene data show CDR1 as KGHSH and CDR2 as LQKENI. This CDR3 contains 15 residues. The junction had 6 bases not matched to a gene; V was cut back by 5 bases and J by 2 bases. The CDR3 DNA reads TGTGCCAGCTCATCGAGGACAGGGGAGAACTATGGCTACACCTTC. The encoded protein is CASSSRTGENYGYTF.

This clonotype has only one observation. Since a much larger clone is just one base distant, this may be a read error. This chain uses TRBV4-3 with TRBJ2-2; D is unclear. From germline, CDR1 is LGHNA and CDR2 YSLEER. The CDR3 totals 14 residues. Trimming removed 4 bases from V and 4 bases from J, with 10 bases in between. CDR3 DNA sequence: TGCGCCAGCAGCCTTGACTTACCCACCGGGGAGCTGTTTTTT. Translating gives CASSLDLPTGELFF.

This clonotype showed up just once. This sequence joins TRBV5-5 and TRBJ1-2; D uncertain. Trimming took 1 base from V and 1 from J, leaving 8 bases between them. The CDR3 extends over 14 amino acids. Per the germline V gene, CDR1 is SGHKS and CDR2 is YYEKEE (reference sequence). The CDR3 bases are TGTGCCAGCAGCTTGATTCCAGATAACTATGGCTACACCTTC. Protein: CASSLIPDNYGYTF. The whole variable domain, remainder taken from reference TRBV5-5 and TRBJ1-2, is DAGVTQSPTHLIKTRGQQVTLRCSPISGHKSVSWYQQVLGQGPQFIFQYYEKEERGRGNFPDRFSARQFPNYSSELNVNALLLGDSALYLCASSLIPDNYGYTFGSGTRLTVV.

This clonotype was picked up many times. The V and J genes are TRBV4-3 and TRBJ2-2; D remains unclear. The germline CDR1 and CDR2 sequences are LGHNA and YSLEER. This CDR3 contains 14 residues. V was trimmed by 0 bases and J by 4 bases, leaving 6 bases between them. CDR3 DNA sequence: TGCGCCAGCAGCCAAGATCCTTTCACCGGGGAGCTGTTTTTT. It yields the protein CASSQDPFTGELFF.

Details on this clonotype: The CDR3 does not close with the conserved phenylalanine or tryptophan, likely indicating a read error. The chain employs TRBV20-1 and TRBJ1-1, with D perhaps TRBD1 (5 bases). The CDR3 is 11 residues long. The germline CDR1 and CDR2 sequences are DFQATT and SNEGSKA (reference sequence). V was clipped by 7 bases and J by 7 bases, with 13 bases between them. The CDR3 region has the DNA TGCAGTGGTCAACAGGACTATGAAGCTTTCTGT. Its protein product is CSGQQDYEAFC.

The genes are TRBV6-5 and TRBJ2-5; D possibly uses TRBD1 or TRBD2 (5 bases each). Germline CDR1 is MNHEY and CDR2 is SVGAGI. V was pared by 9 bases and J by 7 bases, with 24 bases between. The CDR3 has 15 amino acids. DNA for the CDR3: TGTGCCAGTAGACGAACCGGGGCACCAAAAGGGACCCAGTACTTC. This translates into CASRRTGAPKGTQYF.

This rearrangement joins TRBV6-6 to TRBJ2-1; D is possibly TRBD2 (6 bases). This CDR3 comprises 14 residues. Trimming shortened V by 4 bases and J by 8 bases, and 15 bases separated the two germline ends. The germline gives CDR1 MNHNY, CDR2 SVGAGI (reference sequence). For the CDR3, the DNA is TGTGCCAGCAGTTTCACTAGCAACGGCTATGAGCAGTTCTTC. Protein sequence: CASSFTSNGYEQFF.